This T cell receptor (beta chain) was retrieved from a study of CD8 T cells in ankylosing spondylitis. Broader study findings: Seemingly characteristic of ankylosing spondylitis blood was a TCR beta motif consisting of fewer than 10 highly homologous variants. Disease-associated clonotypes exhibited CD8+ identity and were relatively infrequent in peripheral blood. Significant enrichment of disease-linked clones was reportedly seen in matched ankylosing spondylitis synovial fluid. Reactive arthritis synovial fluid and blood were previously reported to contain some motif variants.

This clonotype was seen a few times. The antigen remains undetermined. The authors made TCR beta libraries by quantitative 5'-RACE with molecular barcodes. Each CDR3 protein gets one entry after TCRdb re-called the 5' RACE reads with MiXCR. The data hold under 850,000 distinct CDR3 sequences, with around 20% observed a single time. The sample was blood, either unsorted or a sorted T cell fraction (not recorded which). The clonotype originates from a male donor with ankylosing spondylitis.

CDR3 DNA sequence: TGCAGTGCTAGAGCCCTCGGGACAGGGGAATACGAGCAGTACTTC. Encoded protein: CSARALGTGEYEQYF. J is TRBJ2-7 and V is TRBV20-1, with 10 bases identical to TRBD1. Germline loops: CDR1 DFQATT, CDR2 SNEGSKA (reference sequence). Trimming at V came to 1 base and at J to 4 bases, leaving 7 bases not matched to a gene. The CDR3 loop spans 15 amino acids.